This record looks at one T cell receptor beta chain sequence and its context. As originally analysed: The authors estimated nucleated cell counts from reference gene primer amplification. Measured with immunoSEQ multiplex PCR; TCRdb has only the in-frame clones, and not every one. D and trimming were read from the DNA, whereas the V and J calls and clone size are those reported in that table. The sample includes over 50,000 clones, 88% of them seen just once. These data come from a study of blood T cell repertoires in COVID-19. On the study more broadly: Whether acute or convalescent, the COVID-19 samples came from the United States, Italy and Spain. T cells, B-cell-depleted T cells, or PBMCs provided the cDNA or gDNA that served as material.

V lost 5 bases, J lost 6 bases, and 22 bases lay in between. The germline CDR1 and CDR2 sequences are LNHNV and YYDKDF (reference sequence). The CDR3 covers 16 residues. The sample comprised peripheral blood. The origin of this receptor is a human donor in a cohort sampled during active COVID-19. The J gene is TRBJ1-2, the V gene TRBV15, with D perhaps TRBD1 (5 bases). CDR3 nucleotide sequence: TGTGCCACCAGCGACAGTCTGGGCCCATACTTTCATGGCTACACCTTC. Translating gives CATSDSLGPYFHGYTF. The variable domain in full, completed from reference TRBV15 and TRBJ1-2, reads DAMVIQNPRYQVTQFGKPVTLSCSQTLNHNVMYWYQQKSSQAPKLLFHYYDKDFNNEADTPDNFQSRRPNTSFCFLDIRSPGLGDTAMYLCATSDSLGPYFHGYTFGSGTRLTVV.